The next 5 T cell receptor beta chains were all read from a single sample in a study of Ad26.COV2.S vaccination and SARS-CoV-2 variants. This table comes from immunoSEQ multiplex PCR, and its TCRdb copy is limited to in-frame clones, with some not included. The sample lists approximately 350,000 clones, around 87% occurring once. Indicated treatment: 15 to 20 received Ad26.COV2.S at low or high dose, single or two shots; about 5 received placebo; per-sample allocation not given. Samples came from day 63 after the first vaccine or placebo injection. This specimen was peripheral blood, taken in a trial of Ad26.COV2.S vaccine versus placebo. These receptors were obtained from a person aged 18-65 years who received the Ad26.COV2.S COVID-19 vaccine or a placebo.

The CDR3 is CSVDRGRVYGYTF. Written as DNA, the CDR3 is TGCAGCGTTGACAGGGGGCGCGTCTATGGCTACACCTTC. The rearrangement links TRBV29-1 to TRBJ1-2; 8 bases line up with TRBD1. Germline V gene data show CDR1 as SQVTM and CDR2 as ANQGSEA. Trimming cost V 3 bases and J 4 bases; bases outside gene matches: 4. The CDR3 length is 13 residues. Full variable domain (outside the CDR3, taken from reference TRBV29-1 and TRBJ1-2): SAVISQKPSRDICQRGTSLTIQCQVDSQVTMMFWYRQQPGQSLTLIATANQGSEATYESGFVIDKFPISRPNLTFSTLTVSNMSPEDSSIYLCSVDRGRVYGYTFGSGTRLTVV.

V and J are TRBV9 and TRBJ2-3; D may correspond to TRBD1 or TRBD2 (6 bases each). V was trimmed by 0 bases and J by 2 bases, leaving 22 bases between them. CDR1 is SGDLS, CDR2 YYNGEE, per germline. There are 19 residues in the CDR3. The CDR3 loop is CASSVGRTRGAGHTDTQYF. In DNA form, the CDR3 reads TGTGCCAGCAGCGTAGGGCGGACACGGGGTGCGGGACACACAGATACGCAGTATTTT.

This sequence joins TRBV7-2 and TRBJ1-5; D remains ambiguous. The CDR3 spans 17 residues. CDR1 is SGHTA, CDR2 FQGNSA, per germline. Deletions cut 0 bases from V and 6 bases from J, with 18 bases between. The CDR3 is CASSLADSRVSGQPQHF. As DNA, the CDR3 is TGTGCCAGCAGCTTAGCGGATAGTCGGGTTTCGGGTCAGCCCCAGCATTTT.

The rearrangement joins TRBV2 to TRBJ2-5; D uncertain. The CDR3 runs 14 residues. The V gene lost 4 bases and the J gene lost 2 bases, with 11 bases spanning the gap. CDR1 and CDR2 from the germline V gene are SNHLY and FYNNEI. CDR3 region: CASSAGTEQETQYF. The CDR3 DNA reads as TGTGCCAGCAGTGCCGGAACGGAGCAAGAGACCCAGTACTTC.

This chain links TRBV6-5 with TRBJ2-3, with TRBD1 matching over 8 bases. Germline values: CDR1 MNHEY, CDR2 SVGAGI. The CDR3 is 15 amino acids. The V segment lost 6 bases and the J segment 3 bases; nucleotides outside the gene matches: 8. The CDR3 region is CASSAGGGWTDTQYF. The CDR3 DNA reads TGTGCCAGCAGCGCAGGGGGCGGATGGACAGATACGCAGTATTTT.